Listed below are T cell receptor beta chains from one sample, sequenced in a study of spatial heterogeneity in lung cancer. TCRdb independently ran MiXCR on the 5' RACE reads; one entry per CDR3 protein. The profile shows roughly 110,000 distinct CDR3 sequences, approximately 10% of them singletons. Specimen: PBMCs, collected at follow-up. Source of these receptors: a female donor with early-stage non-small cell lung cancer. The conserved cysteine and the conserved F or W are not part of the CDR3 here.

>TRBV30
AWMPGLNEQF
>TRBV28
ASKPKWAGSTDTQY
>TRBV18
ASTTSQGEAF
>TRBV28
ASLSGGRAQETQY
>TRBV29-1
STPTPFLGHTGELF
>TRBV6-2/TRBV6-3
ASSRAGGPIYNEQF
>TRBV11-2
ASSSGRIAYNEQF
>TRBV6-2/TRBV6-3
ASSAYHLYYGYT
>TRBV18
ASSPQIGRGAGELF
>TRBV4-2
ASSQDFSRGTDTQY
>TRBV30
AWSVPGPNTEAF
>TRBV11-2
ASSFRGRENIQY
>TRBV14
ASSQGSPGTEAF
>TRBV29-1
SFNRADTQY
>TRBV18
ASSLNPGQQNTGELF
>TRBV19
ASSIGNSNEQF
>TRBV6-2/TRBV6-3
ASTKHRTSARNEQF
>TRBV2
AGGQESKHEQY
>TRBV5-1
ASSPRDIGYGYT
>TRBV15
ATSRRGTGELF
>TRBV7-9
ASSSRGEVGETQY
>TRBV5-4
ASSLAGPQLVHEQF
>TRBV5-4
ASSSSGTAFFYGYT
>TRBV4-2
ASSQDRVPTDMLH
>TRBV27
ASKMREVTDTQY
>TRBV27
ASSPRSGGRGQPQH
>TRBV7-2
ASSLEGVHTQY
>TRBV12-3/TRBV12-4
ASSFDGGNSPLH
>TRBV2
ASRPDRSNQPQH
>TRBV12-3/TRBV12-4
ASSLAKNIQY
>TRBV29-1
SVVLATSTDTQY
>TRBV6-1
ASSVARVSQYTGELF
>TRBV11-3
ASSFAGLDNNEQF
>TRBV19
ASSARDPYGYT
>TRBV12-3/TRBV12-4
ASTLGTLQF
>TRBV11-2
ASRARVDYGYT
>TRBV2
ASRATGLLNQPQH
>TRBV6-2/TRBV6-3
ASNPMTGYGYT
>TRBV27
ASSLSPRQGLWQY
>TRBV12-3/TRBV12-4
ASIWTGNTEAF
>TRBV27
ASSPRGVPSYEQY
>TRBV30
AWRFTRDEAF
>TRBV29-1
SVEVPDRFGRTDTQY
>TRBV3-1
ASSQYQETQY
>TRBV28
ASSNSIGLAEETQY
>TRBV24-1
ATRSWGTEAF
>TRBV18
ASSPSDTQY
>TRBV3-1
ASSQDGWRQGETQY
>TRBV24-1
ATSENTDTQY